This TCR beta chain comes out of a study of a mutant IDH1 vaccine in newly diagnosed glioma. Study overall: Sex distribution of treated patients was around 62% male and about 38% female; mean age was about 41 years.

A note on this clone: The antigen is undetermined.

Assay used: immunoSEQ multiplex PCR; TCRdb lists only in-frame clones, some missing. The sample lists 15,000 to 20,000 clones; 80% were seen once. Noted time point: baseline, week 1 (first vaccination visit). As for treatment: pre-vaccination baseline after standard-of-care therapy. With V trimmed by 5 bases and J by 7 bases, 12 bases remained unmatched. Germline lookup yields CDR1 SEHNR and CDR2 FQNEAQ (reference sequence). This CDR3 has 18 residues. Points from the study as a whole: Changes in top peripheral clonotypes did not appear linked to pseudoprogression.

This TCR derives from a man aged 40-55 years with glioma. This sample comprised PBMCs, obtained from a glioma patient treated with radiotherapy, temozolomide or both. The chain couples TRBV7-9 to TRBJ2-1, with 15 bases that match TRBD2. As DNA, the CDR3 is TGTGCCAGCAGCAACCTCCCGGGACTAGCGGGAGGTCCGAATGAGCAGTTCTTC. It is translated as CASSNLPGLAGGPNEQFF. The variable domain in full, completed from reference TRBV7-9 and TRBJ2-1, reads DTGVSQNPRHKITKRGQNVTFRCDPISEHNRLYWYRQTLGQGPEFLTYFQNEAQLEKSRLLSDRFSAERPKGSFSTLEIQRTEQGDSAMYLCASSNLPGLAGGPNEQFFGPGTRLTVL.